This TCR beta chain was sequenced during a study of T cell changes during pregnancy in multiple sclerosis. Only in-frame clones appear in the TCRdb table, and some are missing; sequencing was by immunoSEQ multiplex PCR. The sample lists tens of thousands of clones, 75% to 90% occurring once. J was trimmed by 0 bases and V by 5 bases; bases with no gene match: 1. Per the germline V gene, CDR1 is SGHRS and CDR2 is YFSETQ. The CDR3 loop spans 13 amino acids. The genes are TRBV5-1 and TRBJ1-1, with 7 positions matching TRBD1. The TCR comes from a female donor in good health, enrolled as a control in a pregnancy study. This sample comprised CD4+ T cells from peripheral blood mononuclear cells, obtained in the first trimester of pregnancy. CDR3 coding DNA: TGCGCCAGCAGGGGACAGTTGAACACTGAAGCTTTCTTT. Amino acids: CASRGQLNTEAFF. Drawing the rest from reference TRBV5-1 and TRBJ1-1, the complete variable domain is KAGVTQTPRYLIKTRGQQVTLSCSPISGHRSVSWYQQTPGQGLQFLFEYFSETQRNKGNFPGRFSGRQFSNSRSEMNVSTLELGDSALYLCASRGQLNTEAFFGQGTRLTVV.